The 6 T cell receptor beta chains below were found in one sample sequenced in a study of blood T cell repertoires in COVID-19. Some clones are missing from TCRdb's copy, which holds only in-frame ones; the method was immunoSEQ multiplex PCR. The data show 180,000 or so clones, with under 85% seen just once and 9.8% held by the top ten. The sequencing sample was made of peripheral blood. The receptor set was obtained from a woman older than 75 with acute or convalescent COVID-19.

This sequence joins TRBV7-2 and TRBJ2-7; D may be TRBD2 (5 bases). Germline V CDR1 and CDR2: SGHTA, FQGNSA. The CDR3 has 14 residues. V was cut by 5 bases and J by 6 bases, with 17 bases left in between. This CDR3 reads CASSLEGPRGEQYF. The CDR3 DNA is TGTGCCAGCAGCCTAGAAGGCCCCCGGGGCGAGCAGTACTTC.

The chain links TRBV11-2 to TRBJ2-7; 9 bases align to TRBD2. Looked up from germline, CDR1 is SGHAT and CDR2 is FQNNGV. CDR3 length: 16 residues. Trimming took 4 bases from V and 0 from J; bases not matched to a gene: 7. The CDR3 DNA reads TGTGCCAGCAGCTCGATAGCGGGGGAAAGCTCCTACGAGCAGTACTTC. It specifies CASSSIAGESSYEQYF. The entire variable domain, with the rest obtained from reference TRBV11-2 and TRBJ2-7, is as follows: EAGVAQSPRYKIIEKRQSVAFWCNPISGHATLYWYQQILGQGPKLLIQFQNNGVVDDSQLPKDRFSAERLKGVDSTLKIQPAKLEDSAVYLCASSSIAGESSYEQYFGPGTRLTVT.

The V and J genes are TRBV7-9 and TRBJ2-7, with a tentative D call TRBD1 (8 bases). There are 16 residues in the CDR3. Trimming cost V 5 bases and J 3 bases, with 20 bases left between them. The germline V gene encodes CDR1 SEHNR and CDR2 FQNEAQ (reference sequence). This CDR3 is CASSLGGQGALYEQYF. CDR3 DNA: TGTGCCAGCAGCCTGGGGGGGCAGGGGGCCCTCTACGAGCAGTACTTC.

This clone was picked up a small number of times. V and J are TRBV6-6 and TRBJ2-3; 9 nucleotides align to TRBD2. V was pared by 2 bases and J by 6 bases, with 3 bases of the junction left unmatched. This CDR3 has 14 amino acids. Germline V gives CDR1 MNHNY, CDR2 SVGAGI (reference sequence). The CDR3 coding sequence is TGTGCCAGCAGTTACCTAGCGGGGAGGGATACGCAGTATTTT. Translated: CASSYLAGRDTQYF.

The chain uses TRBV7-8 and TRBJ2-3; 7 bases agree with TRBD2. Germline V lookup: CDR1 SGHVS, CDR2 FQNEAQ. Trimming removed 1 base from V and 6 bases from J; junction bases left unmatched: 7. This CDR3 is built from 15 residues. DNA of the CDR3: TGTGCCAGCAGCTTAGAAGGCGGGAGTATCGATACGCAGTATTTT. Amino acid sequence: CASSLEGGSIDTQYF.

This clone was seen only a few times. The chain recombines TRBV30 with TRBJ1-1; D may be TRBD1 (5 bases). Germline values: CDR1 GTSNPN, CDR2 SVGIG (reference sequence). The CDR3 runs to 15 residues. The V end was cut by 8 bases, the J end by 6 bases, with 25 bases between. The chain's CDR3 is CAQILFRVTDSEAFF. DNA of the CDR3: TGTGCCCAAATACTATTCAGGGTGACGGATTCTGAAGCTTTCTTT.